This T cell receptor (beta chain) was found in a study of beta chain features in type 1 diabetes. In the study overall: Healthy donors resembled patients in age, gender and cell yields. Study outcomes and limitations: Shorter TCRB CDR3s, moderately but significantly so, were found in Type 1 diabetes patients in all four CD4+ subsets.

Expressed TCRB transcripts were sequenced because the isolated RNA had all been reverse transcribed beforehand. Here immunoSEQ multiplex PCR was the method, and the copy in TCRdb shows in-frame clones only, minus some. The sample shows about 160,000 clones, about 63% of them seen only once. Of note for this clone: As yet, its antigen is unknown.

Looked up from germline, CDR1 is PRHDT and CDR2 is FYEKMQ (reference sequence). V lost 5 bases, J lost 6 bases, and 23 bases lay in between. This CDR3 region has 17 residues. This TCR was sampled from a man aged 25-40 years with type 1 diabetes. The V call is TRBV13, the J call TRBJ2-1, with D maybe TRBD2 (6 bases). Sequenced input: naive CD4+ T cells from blood. In nucleotides, the CDR3 is TGTGCCAGCAGCCTCCGCCTTAGTAGCGGAACTCCCAATGAGCAGTTCTTC. Its translation is CASSLRLSSGTPNEQFF.